These 30 T cell receptor beta chains were sequenced from one sample in a study of blood T cell repertoires in COVID-19. Here immunoSEQ multiplex PCR was the method, and the copy in TCRdb shows in-frame clones only, minus some. The sample has some 250,000 clones, approximately 83% seen once; the top ten hold less than 4%. Sequencing used PBMCs or T cells enriched from blood (not recorded which). The receptors shown here come from a woman in her forties with acute COVID-19.

Turning to this clone: One end of the junction varies from germline; a read error may be responsible. The V call is TRBV7-7, the J call TRBJ2-5; 7 positions agree with TRBD1. Germline V CDR1 and CDR2: SSHAT, FNYEAQ (reference sequence). The CDR3 extends over 15 amino acids. The CDR3 nucleotides read TGTGCTAGCAGCAGAGACAGGGCCTTAGGGGAGACCCAGTACTTC. It encodes CASSRDRALGETQYF.

The chain combines TRBV5-5 with TRBJ1-1; D not resolved. The germline CDR1 and CDR2 sequences are SGHKS and YYEKEE (reference sequence). Trimming took off 0 bases at V and 0 bases at J, with 12 bases between the two ends. This CDR3 is 16 amino acids long. The CDR3 nucleotides are TGTGCCAGCAGCTTGGCCGTCAGGCCCATGAACACTGAAGCTTTCTTT. Translation gives CASSLAVRPMNTEAFF.

This clone was detected only once. The chain recombines TRBV11-3 with TRBJ2-5; 7 bases align to TRBD2. CDR3 size: 14 residues. Per the germline V gene, CDR1 is SGHNT and CDR2 is YENEEA. V shed 1 base, J shed 3 bases, and the junction held 2 bases outside the gene matches. CDR3 amino acids: CASSLGGGKETQYF. The CDR3 coding sequence is TGTGCCAGCAGCTTAGGGGGGGGAAAAGAGACCCAGTACTTC.

Only a few counts were recorded for this clone. The chain uses TRBV19 and TRBJ1-2; D gene unclear. Germline CDR1 is LNHDA and CDR2 is SQIVND (reference sequence). This CDR3 comprises 14 residues. Deletions cut 4 bases from V and 4 bases from J, with 13 bases between. The CDR3 DNA reads as TGTGCCAGTAGTACTTCAGTCTCCGCCTATGGCTACACCTTC. Translating gives CASSTSVSAYGYTF.

The V call is TRBV25-1, the J call TRBJ2-3, with 7 bases lining up with TRBD1. This CDR3 spans 17 amino acids. The V gene's germline CDR1 is MGHDK and CDR2 SYGVNS. With V trimmed by 4 bases and J by 5 bases, 15 bases remained unmatched. The CDR3 region is CASSAPGTEETLDTQYF. The CDR3 DNA reads as TGTGCCAGCAGTGCCCCCGGGACAGAGGAAACTTTAGATACGCAGTATTTT.

This clone was counted once. The chain combines TRBV11-3 with TRBJ2-1; TRBD2 matches at 8 bases. CDR3 length: 13 residues. With 3 bases clipped from V and 7 bases from J, the junction kept 2 bases outside the gene matches. CDR1 and CDR2 from the germline V gene are SGHNT and YENEEA. CDR3 sequence (DNA): TGTGCCAGCAGCTTTGCTAGCGGGAATGAGCAGTTCTTC. Its translation is CASSFASGNEQFF.

CDR3 DNA sequence: TGTGCCAGCAGCTTGGGAGGGGGCGCGCCTCAGCCCCAGCATTTT. Translation: CASSLGGGAPQPQHF. The chain employs TRBV5-6 and TRBJ1-5; 7 nucleotides match TRBD1. Germline V lookup: CDR1 SGHDT, CDR2 YYEEEE. The junction had 6 bases not matched to a gene; V was cut back by 0 bases and J by 6 bases. This CDR3 spans 15 amino acids.

The chain carries TRBV7-9 and TRBJ2-7; perhaps TRBD1 as D (6 bases). CDR1 is SEHNR, CDR2 FQNEAQ, per germline (reference sequence). Deletions cut 6 bases from V and 6 bases from J, with 12 bases between. CDR3 length: 12 residues. The CDR3 is CASSVTGPEQYF. The CDR3 DNA reads as TGTGCCAGCAGTGTCACAGGGCCCGAGCAGTACTTC.

The chain is built from TRBV7-3 and TRBJ2-2, with 9 nucleotides matching TRBD1. Per germline, CDR1 SGHTA and CDR2 FQGTGA. V gave up 5 bases and J gave up 4 bases; unmatched junction bases: 26. This CDR3 region has 22 residues. In DNA, the CDR3 is TGTGCCAGCAGCCCCGACCGCGGGACAGGGAGAATCGGCGGGAGAAGCACCGGGGAGCTGTTTTTT. As protein: CASSPDRGTGRIGGRSTGELFF. The complete variable domain, with remaining parts taken from reference TRBV7-3 and TRBJ2-2, reads GAGVSQTPSNKVTEKGKYVELRCDPISGHTALYWYRQSLGQGPEFLIYFQGTGAADDSGLPNDRFFAVRPEGSVSTLKIQRTERGDSAVYLCASSPDRGTGRIGGRSTGELFFGEGSRLTVL.

The chain has TRBV5-1 and TRBJ2-3; 10 positions agree with TRBD2. CDR3 length equals 17 residues. V lost 0 bases to trimming and J lost 2 bases; unmatched junction nucleotides: 6. Germline lookup yields CDR1 SGHRS and CDR2 YFSETQ. CDR3 in amino acids: CASSLVGLAGDTDTQYF. CDR3 DNA: TGCGCCAGCAGCTTGGTGGGTCTAGCGGGGGACACAGATACGCAGTATTTT.

The sample holds a few counts of this clone. The rearrangement uses TRBV12-3 or TRBV12-4 and TRBJ1-2; D is uncertain. The ends were cut back, 5 bases at V and 6 bases at J, with 13 bases in the middle. The CDR3 sequence is 13 residues long. The CDR3 loop is CASSPRSRDGYTF. CDR3 coding DNA: TGTGCCAGCAGTCCTCGGAGCCGAGATGGCTACACCTTC.

This rearrangement joins TRBV19 to TRBJ2-1, with 9 positions matching TRBD2. Germline CDR1 reads LNHDA; CDR2 reads SQIVND (reference sequence). V shed 9 bases, J shed 3 bases, and the junction held 6 bases outside the gene matches. The length of the CDR3 is 14 residues. DNA for the CDR3: TGTGCCAGCCATAGCGGGAGACTCTACAATGAGCAGTTCTTC. It codes for CASHSGRLYNEQFF.

This chain links TRBV9 with TRBJ2-3, with TRBD2 matching over 14 bases. Per germline, CDR1 SGDLS and CDR2 YYNGEE. There are 15 residues in the CDR3. The V and J ends lost 3 bases and 9 bases, in that order; junction bases with no gene match: 6. CDR3 in DNA: TGTGCCAGCAGCGAGACTAGCGGGAGGGCTCGAACGCAGTATTTT. Translating gives CASSETSGRARTQYF.

The chain employs TRBV10-2 and TRBJ1-5; D remains ambiguous. Germline V gene lookup returns CDR1 WSHSY and CDR2 SAAADI. CDR3 length equals 16 residues. V was pared by 0 bases and J by 4 bases, with 13 bases between. The CDR3 is CASSESIGGYNQPQHF. CDR3 nucleotides: TGCGCCAGCAGTGAGTCGATAGGAGGGTATAATCAGCCCCAGCATTTT.

This clone came up a few times. The chain uses TRBV24-1 and TRBJ2-1; 10 bases line up with TRBD2. There are 17 residues in the CDR3. J lost 0 bases, V lost 3 bases, and 4 bases had no gene match. CDR1 and CDR2 (germline): KGHDR, SFDVKD. CDR3 coding DNA: TGTGCCACCAGTGATGGAATAGCGGGAGGCTCCTACAATGAGCAGTTCTTC. It is translated as CATSDGIAGGSYNEQFF.

The chain combines TRBV11-3 with TRBJ2-6, with TRBD2 as a possible D gene (6 bases). This CDR3 spans 18 amino acids. Deletions cut 1 base from V and 1 base from J, with 14 bases between. Per the germline V gene, CDR1 is SGHNT and CDR2 is YENEEA. CDR3 protein: CASSLVLAGRSGANVLTF. Written as DNA, the CDR3 is TGTGCCAGCAGCTTAGTTTTGGCAGGGAGGTCTGGGGCCAACGTCCTGACTTTC.

This chain's CDR3 is CASSIARTGPYGYTF. The CDR3 nucleotides are TGTGCCAGTAGTATCGCTCGGACAGGGCCCTATGGCTACACCTTC. The rearrangement joins TRBV19 to TRBJ1-2, with TRBD1 identical over 8 bases. The CDR3 spans 15 residues. Losses at the gene ends were 3 bases for V and 4 bases for J; bases not matched to a gene: 7. Germline loops: CDR1 LNHDA, CDR2 SQIVND (reference sequence).

This chain joins TRBV11-2 and TRBJ2-7; 12 bases agree with TRBD2. This CDR3 spans 15 amino acids. V gave up 1 base and J gave up 3 bases; unmatched junction bases: 1. Germline V gene lookup returns CDR1 SGHAT and CDR2 FQNNGV. This CDR3 is CASSLGLAGVYEQYF. CDR3 coding DNA: TGTGCCAGCAGCTTAGGACTAGCGGGAGTCTACGAGCAGTACTTC. Full variable domain (missing parts from reference TRBV11-2 and TRBJ2-7): EAGVAQSPRYKIIEKRQSVAFWCNPISGHATLYWYQQILGQGPKLLIQFQNNGVVDDSQLPKDRFSAERLKGVDSTLKIQPAKLEDSAVYLCASSLGLAGVYEQYFGPGTRLTVT.

This chain connects TRBV6-5 to TRBJ1-2; 7 nucleotides align to TRBD1. There are 14 residues in the CDR3. Germline V gives CDR1 MNHEY, CDR2 SVGAGI. V was pared by 11 bases and J by 6 bases, with 15 bases of the junction left unmatched. The CDR3 DNA reads TGTGCCGCCGTGGGGGGTATAGGGGGCGATGGCTACACCTTC. It encodes CAAVGGIGGDGYTF.

This clone was seen a few times. CDR3 DNA: TGTGCCAGCAGCGACCCCGCCAGGGGGCAGTTCTTC. Translation gives CASSDPARGQFF. This chain uses TRBV7-9 with TRBJ2-1; possible D gene TRBD1, 6 bases. The V end was cut by 5 bases, the J end by 12 bases, with 14 bases between. Germline-derived CDR1 and CDR2 are SEHNR and FQNEAQ (reference sequence). The CDR3 runs 12 residues.

CDR3 DNA sequence: TGTGCCAGCAGCGCCTCGCGACTAGCGGGAAACTACGAGCAGTACTTC. Translation gives CASSASRLAGNYEQYF. This chain links TRBV9 with TRBJ2-7; 11 bases line up with TRBD2. The CDR3 consists of 16 residues. V dropped 3 bases and J dropped 3; count of bases not matched to a gene: 8. Germline V gene sequence: CDR1 SGDLS, CDR2 YYNGEE.

This rearrangement joins TRBV27 to TRBJ2-2; TRBD1 is a possible D gene (5 bases). The CDR3 contains 14 residues. The germline V and J ends were trimmed by 7 bases and 6 bases, with 15 bases remaining between them. Germline CDR1 MNHEY, CDR2 SMNVEV (reference sequence). This chain's CDR3 is CASKEKGLSGELFF. The CDR3 bases are TGTGCCAGCAAGGAAAAGGGGCTATCCGGGGAGCTGTTTTTT.

The V gene is TRBV6-5, the J gene TRBJ1-4; possible D gene TRBD1, 5 bases. In germline, CDR1 is MNHEY, CDR2 SVGAGI. The V end was cut by 6 bases, the J end by 3 bases, with 11 bases between. CDR3 length: 14 residues. The CDR3 bases are TGTGCCAGCAGGCAGGGTGGATCTAATGAAAAACTGTTTTTT. Translating it yields CASRQGGSNEKLFF.

CDR3 nucleotide sequence: TGCGCCAGCCGAATGGGAGGGTCGAACACCGGGGAGCTGTTTTTT. Residues: CASRMGGSNTGELFF. V and J are TRBV4-1 and TRBJ2-2; TRBD2 agrees at 7 bases. The CDR3 sequence is 15 residues long. Germline trimming cut 8 bases from V and 0 bases from J; bases unmatched to any gene: 6. Germline CDR1 is MGHRA and CDR2 is YSYEKL.

The chain uses TRBV6-1 and TRBJ2-5, with TRBD1 matching 9 bases. V shed 0 bases, J shed 5 bases, and the junction held 7 bases outside the gene matches. The V gene's germline CDR1 is MNHNS and CDR2 SASEGT. The CDR3 is 16 residues long. CDR3 region: CASSEATGGGSETQYF. As DNA, the CDR3 is TGTGCCAGCAGTGAAGCAACAGGGGGCGGTTCGGAGACCCAGTACTTC.

The CDR3 loop is CAWSVSSVNEKLFF. The DNA of the CDR3 is TGTGCCTGGAGTGTCTCCAGCGTTAATGAAAAACTGTTTTTT. This rearrangement joins TRBV30 to TRBJ1-4; no reliable D call. V gave up 0 bases and J gave up 4 bases, with 9 bases separating them. CDR3 length: 14 residues. Germline values: CDR1 GTSNPN, CDR2 SVGIG (reference sequence).

The V gene is TRBV11-3, the J gene TRBJ2-2, with D perhaps TRBD2 (6 bases). V was cut by 5 bases and J by 4 bases, with 23 bases left in between. Germline CDR1 reads SGHNT; CDR2 reads YENEEA. The CDR3 extends over 18 amino acids. CDR3 nucleotide sequence: TGTGCCAGCAGCCCTGAGGGACTGCCACCTGCCAGCACCGGGGAGCTGTTTTTT. Its translation: CASSPEGLPPASTGELFF.

There are a few counts of this clone. The chain links TRBV2 to TRBJ2-1; D might be TRBD2 (6 bases). The CDR3 is 14 amino acids. V lost 10 bases and J 9 bases, leaving 22 bases between the germline ends. Looked up from germline, CDR1 is SNHLY and CDR2 is FYNNEI. The CDR3 reads CATSQGRGGSEQFF. CDR3 coding DNA: TGTGCCACATCCCAGGGACGGGGAGGTTCTGAGCAGTTCTTC.

The V gene is TRBV5-5, the J gene TRBJ2-7; 10 bases match TRBD2. Germline lookup yields CDR1 SGHKS and CDR2 YYEKEE (reference sequence). V lost 0 bases, J lost 4 bases, and 13 bases stayed unmatched. The CDR3 totals 18 residues. The CDR3 DNA reads as TGTGCCAGCAGCTTGGCCGGGGTTGGCCTAGCGGGAGATTACGAGCAGTACTTC. Amino acid sequence: CASSLAGVGLAGDYEQYF.

The gene calls are TRBV5-6 and TRBJ2-3, with TRBD2 matching 13 bases. Trimming took 4 bases from V and 4 from J; bases not matched to a gene: 9. The CDR3 spans 17 residues. The germline gives CDR1 SGHDT, CDR2 YYEEEE. The CDR3: CASSRLAGGKGADTQYF. CDR3 DNA: TGTGCCAGCAGCAGACTAGCGGGAGGAAAGGGAGCAGATACGCAGTATTTT. Full variable domain (outside the CDR3, taken from reference TRBV5-6 and TRBJ2-3): DAGVTQSPTHLIKTRGQQVTLRCSPKSGHDTVSWYQQALGQGPQFIFQYYEEEERQRGNFPDRFSGHQFPNYSSELNVNALLLGDSALYLCASSRLAGGKGADTQYFGPGTRLTVL.